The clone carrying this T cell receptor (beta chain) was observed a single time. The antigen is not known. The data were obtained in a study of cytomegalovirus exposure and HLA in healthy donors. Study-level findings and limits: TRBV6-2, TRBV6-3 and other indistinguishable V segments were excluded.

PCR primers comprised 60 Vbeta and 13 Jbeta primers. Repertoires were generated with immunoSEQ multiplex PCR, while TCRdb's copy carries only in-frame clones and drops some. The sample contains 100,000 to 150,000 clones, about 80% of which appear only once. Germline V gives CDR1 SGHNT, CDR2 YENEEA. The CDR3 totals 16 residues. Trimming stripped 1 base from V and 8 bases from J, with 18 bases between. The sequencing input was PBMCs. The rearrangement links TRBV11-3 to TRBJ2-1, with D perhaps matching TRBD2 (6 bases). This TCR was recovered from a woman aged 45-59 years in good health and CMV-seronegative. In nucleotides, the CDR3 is TGTGCCAGCAGCTTAGGTGCCTTCTCCGGAGGGGATGAGCAGTTCTTC. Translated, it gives CASSLGAFSGGDEQFF.